This TCR beta chain originates from a study of human T cells and chemical hapten exposure. Whole-study context: Patients having alopecia areata, totalis or universalis were mostly female. The study, taken as a whole, reports: TCRs whose frequency exceeded 1 in 1000 remained the same following DPC sensitization. There was alopecia in the donors, so their immune response may differ from that of healthy people. Patch test score showed a positive correlation with PT1 expanded TCR counts.

This CDR3 spans 14 amino acids. The trim removed 6 bases at V and 0 bases at J, leaving 4 bases unmatched. TCRdb passed the RACE reads through MiXCR, listing each CDR3 protein once. The table shows about 190,000 distinct CDR3 sequences, with approximately 26% occurring only once. Sample time point: patch test 3, about 24 weeks after DPC sensitization. Treatment indicated: therapeutic diphenylcyclopropenone sensitization with weekly scalp DPC. About this clonotype itself: Its cognate antigen is unknown.

The V and J genes are TRBV12-3 or TRBV12-4 and TRBJ1-1; 7 nucleotides match TRBD1. This TCR was recovered from a woman aged 40 to 49 with alopecia areata. Some clones in this sample may be carry-over from other donors' samples. The specimen was whole blood, collected in connection with sensitization to the hapten diphenylcyclopropenone (DPC). The CDR3 region has the DNA TGTGCCAGCAGACGGACAGGTATGAACACTGAAGCTTTCTTT. Translated, it gives CASRRTGMNTEAFF.